This T cell receptor beta chain comes out of a study of blood T cell repertoires in COVID-19. Study-level information: Sites in the United States, Italy and Spain provided acute and convalescent COVID-19 samples. T cells, B-cell-depleted T cells, or PBMCs provided the cDNA or gDNA that served as material.

In Seattle, patients joined the study during active infection and were tracked longitudinally. The method was immunoSEQ multiplex PCR; TCRdb's version includes in-frame clones alone and lacks a portion of them. The sample lists 150,000 or so clones, about 80% occurring once. V lost 0 bases and J lost 4, with 17 bases in between. CDR1 and CDR2 from the germline V gene are SGHRS and YFSETQ. The CDR3 totals 17 residues. The sequence was obtained from a woman in her fifties or sixties with COVID-19, enrolled during active disease. V is TRBV5-1 and J is TRBJ2-1; a possible D gene is TRBD1 (5 bases). Sequenced material: peripheral blood. The CDR3 bases are TGCGCCAGCAGCTTGGGGTCCAGGGCAAACCGATACAATGAGCAGTTCTTC. Translating it yields CASSLGSRANRYNEQFF. Supplemented by reference TRBV5-1 and TRBJ2-1, the full variable domain reads KAGVTQTPRYLIKTRGQQVTLSCSPISGHRSVSWYQQTPGQGLQFLFEYFSETQRNKGNFPGRFSGRQFSNSRSEMNVSTLELGDSALYLCASSLGSRANRYNEQFFGPGTRLTVL.